This T cell receptor beta chain was found in a study of CD8 T cells in Susac syndrome. Whole-study results and caveats: It was acknowledged in the study that its TCR sequencing and HLA analysis involved a relatively small number of individuals.

In germline, CDR1 is SGDLS, CDR2 YYNGEE. The V segment lost 0 bases and the J segment 4 bases; nucleotides outside the gene matches: 2. The CDR3 is 15 amino acids. A word on this clonotype: The antigen remains unidentified.

Reverse transcription of about 0.45 to 1 ug RNA was carried out with random hexamers. By means of immunoSEQ multiplex PCR, TCR beta CDR3 spanning 54 Vbeta and 13 Jbeta underwent amplification. TCRdb independently ran MiXCR on the immunoSEQ multiplex PCR reads; one entry per CDR3 protein. Found here are 55,000 to 80,000 distinct CDR3 sequences, 85% to 95% of them singletons; the top ten hold approximately 0.15%. The chain has TRBV9 and TRBJ2-3, with 10 nucleotides matching TRBD2. What was sequenced was CD4+ T cells from PBMCs. This receptor was identified in a human donor with Susac syndrome. The CDR3 here is CASSVERGGPDTQYF. As DNA, the CDR3 is TGTGCCAGCAGCGTAGAGCGGGGGGGCCCAGATACGCAGTATTTT.